This is a list of T cell receptor beta chains from one sample in a study of lymphopenia after photon versus proton radiotherapy. Generated by immunoSEQ multiplex PCR, the TCRdb table keeps only in-frame clones and is missing some. The data hold approximately 29,000 clones, with about 80% observed a single time. The material was peripheral blood, obtained from a patient treated with proton-based radiotherapy. The receptors originated from a woman in her 70s with pancreatic cancer. The conserved cysteine and the conserved F or W are not part of the CDR3 here. Only some rows state a clone size, as once, few, many or a class for expanded clones.

v_gene: TRBV7-2; abundance: NA; CDR3aa: ASSLRAATSDTQY
v_gene: TRBV6-5; abundance: once; CDR3aa: ASTGGHSYEQY
v_gene: TRBV4-2; abundance: NA; CDR3aa: ASSQDTAASLLGANVLT
v_gene: TRBV4-1; abundance: medium-sized; CDR3aa: ASSQTDTYEQY
v_gene: TRBV6-5; abundance: NA; CDR3aa: ASSSESGRNEKLF
v_gene: TRBV19; abundance: medium-sized; CDR3aa: ASSTGGEQY
v_gene: TRBV7-2; abundance: NA; CDR3aa: ASSLGQGNNGANVLT
v_gene: TRBV5-1; abundance: NA; CDR3aa: ASSTDRGEQY
v_gene: TRBV4-3; abundance: NA; CDR3aa: ASSQDTPGELF
v_gene: TRBV27; abundance: NA; CDR3aa: ASSLLGGPLYEQY
v_gene: TRBV4-1; abundance: NA; CDR3aa: ASSLIWTAFTEAF
v_gene: TRBV30; abundance: NA; CDR3aa: AWSVPGPPYEPY
v_gene: TRBV28; abundance: medium-sized; CDR3aa: ASSPAQAGGYT
v_gene: TRBV29-1; abundance: NA; CDR3aa: SVRPGLAGSEQY
v_gene: TRBV5-4; abundance: NA; CDR3aa: ASLVPVPDKVGP
v_gene: TRBV19; abundance: NA; CDR3aa: AAGPGGYT
v_gene: TRBV18; abundance: NA; CDR3aa: ASHHGNLAYPDTQY
v_gene: TRBV11-3; abundance: NA; CDR3aa: ASSFLTELAGVSTDTQY
v_gene: TRBV2; abundance: NA; CDR3aa: ASSPLAGSYNEQF
v_gene: TRBV27; abundance: NA; CDR3aa: ASSFSRARNTGELF
v_gene: TRBV27; abundance: few; CDR3aa: ASSLTGSGGREETQY
v_gene: TRBV5-1; abundance: NA; CDR3aa: ASSLDNAEQY
v_gene: TRBV2; abundance: NA; CDR3aa: ASSGLMGYEQY
v_gene: TRBV28; abundance: NA; CDR3aa: ASTQTSGRYTDTQY
v_gene: TRBV9; abundance: NA; CDR3aa: ASSGRGDTNTGELF
v_gene: TRBV9; abundance: NA; CDR3aa: ASSVAPAGEQF
v_gene: TRBV7-9; abundance: NA; CDR3aa: ASSSERWNAF
v_gene: TRBV6-5; abundance: NA; CDR3aa: ASSVGTGEQF
v_gene: TRBV2; abundance: NA; CDR3aa: ASSPFAPRDRWVNEQF
v_gene: TRBV7-9; abundance: NA; CDR3aa: ASSLVLETQY
v_gene: TRBV7-3; abundance: NA; CDR3aa: ASSFTSGQGAQY
v_gene: TRBV27; abundance: NA; CDR3aa: ASSWTGRQGQPPLH
v_gene: TRBV7-2; abundance: once; CDR3aa: ASSLGQRATNEKLF
v_gene: TRBV7-2; abundance: NA; CDR3aa: ASSFRTEHEAF
v_gene: TRBV4-2; abundance: NA; CDR3aa: ASSQVGQAAGELF
v_gene: TRBV30; abundance: NA; CDR3aa: AWSVDSLALGSPLH
v_gene: TRBV7-6; abundance: once; CDR3aa: ASSWRGNTGELF
v_gene: TRBV6-6; abundance: once; CDR3aa: GAGSTDTQY
v_gene: TRBV27; abundance: NA; CDR3aa: ASGLRRETTGELF
v_gene: TRBV6-6; abundance: few; CDR3aa: ASSGQGSLTEAF
v_gene: TRBV5-1; abundance: NA; CDR3aa: ASSLTRGRPPYEQY
v_gene: TRBV19; abundance: NA; CDR3aa: ASSTTSGTYNEQF
v_gene: TRBV29-1; abundance: NA; CDR3aa: SVHGQGARETQY
v_gene: TRBV2; abundance: NA; CDR3aa: ASEKDLDEKLF
v_gene: TRBV7-9; abundance: NA; CDR3aa: ASSSPEATDTQY
v_gene: TRBV19; abundance: NA; CDR3aa: ASDPGGGNQPQH
v_gene: TRBV5-1; abundance: NA; CDR3aa: ASNPLAGGPAGELF
v_gene: TRBV2; abundance: NA; CDR3aa: ASSTGGNTGELF
v_gene: TRBV28; abundance: NA; CDR3aa: ASSSDRYSTDTQY
v_gene: TRBV7-2; abundance: once; CDR3aa: ASRSGTGEETQY
v_gene: TRBV5-1; abundance: NA; CDR3aa: ASSLMVSGGLNEQF
v_gene: TRBV28; abundance: NA; CDR3aa: ASSFFTIGTGGSDTQY
v_gene: TRBV21-1; abundance: NA; CDR3aa: ASTFPSGSNEQF
v_gene: TRBV4-1; abundance: NA; CDR3aa: ASSQDGPGSGSRPDTQY